This T cell receptor (beta chain) came from a study of blood T cell repertoires in COVID-19. Study-wide context: The United States, Italy and Spain supplied acute and convalescent COVID-19 samples. T cells, B-cell-depleted T cells, or PBMCs provided the cDNA or gDNA that served as material.

This clone was counted once. Under the authors' procedure: Reference gene primers were amplified, and this amplification served to estimate nucleated cell counts. The assay was immunoSEQ multiplex PCR, and TCRdb's table has in-frame clones only and misses some. V, J and clone size were drawn from that table, and D and trimming were deduced from the DNA. The sample holds roughly 260,000 clones, approximately 90% seen once. This CDR3 comprises 14 residues. With 7 bases clipped from V and 4 bases from J, the junction kept 5 bases outside the gene matches. The germline V gene has CDR1 WNHNN and CDR2 SYGVQD (reference sequence).

The sample was peripheral blood. This receptor was obtained from a woman between 40 and 55 years old with acute or convalescent COVID-19. This chain connects TRBV10-1 to TRBJ2-2, with 8 nucleotides matching TRBD1. The CDR3 DNA reads TGCGCCAGCACACAGGGGGGAGGCACCGGGGAGCTGTTTTTT. Its protein product is CASTQGGGTGELFF.